This entry lists 8 T cell receptor beta chains sequenced from one sample in a study of beta chain features in type 1 diabetes. General study results and limits: Among patients with Type 1 diabetes, TCRB CDR3s were moderately but significantly shorter in every one of the four CD4+ subsets.

The whole isolated RNA underwent reverse transcription, so sequencing captured expressed TCRB transcripts. The assay was immunoSEQ multiplex PCR, and TCRdb's table has in-frame clones only and misses some. The sample contains some 700,000 clones, around 15% of which appear only once. Their antigen targets remain unknown. The sequencing input was naive CD4+ T cells from blood. These TCRs come from a man aged 18-30 years with type 1 diabetes.

This clone was observed many times. The CDR3: CASSAPNNEKLFF. The DNA for the CDR3 is TGTGCCAGCAGCGCGCCGAACAATGAAAAACTGTTTTTT. The gene calls are TRBV7-9 and TRBJ1-4; D gene unclear. Trimming took 5 bases from V and 5 from J, leaving 9 bases between them. This CDR3 contains 13 residues. Germline CDR1 SEHNR, CDR2 FQNEAQ (reference sequence).

This rearrangement joins TRBV6-6 to TRBJ1-4; possible D gene TRBD1, 5 bases. The V end lost 5 bases, the J end lost 5 bases, and 12 bases lay between the germline ends. Germline assignment: CDR1 MNHNY and CDR2 SVGAGI (reference sequence). The CDR3 contains 14 residues. The CDR3 loop is CASSPGTVNEKLFF. The CDR3 DNA follows: TGTGCCAGCAGTCCCGGGACGGTAAATGAAAAACTGTTTTTT.

The table lists this clone with a few counts. The chain carries TRBV11-2 and TRBJ1-1; D unclear. The CDR3 runs 18 residues. Germline V gives CDR1 SGHAT, CDR2 FQNNGV. Trimming cost V 5 bases and J 3 bases, with 25 bases left between them. CDR3 DNA: TGTGCCAGCAGCGAACGCCGTCCCGGGAGCGGGCGGCACACTGAAGCTTTCTTT. Encoded protein: CASSERRPGSGRHTEAFF.

This clone was found a few times. This chain connects TRBV4-1 to TRBJ1-5; maybe TRBD1 (5 bases). Germline V gives CDR1 MGHRA, CDR2 YSYEKL. V dropped 1 base and J dropped 0 bases, with 10 bases sitting between them. This CDR3 has 16 residues. The chain's CDR3 is CASSQGGTYSNQPQHF. The CDR3 DNA sequence: TGCGCCAGCAGCCAAGGGGGCACTTATAGCAATCAGCCCCAGCATTTT.

The chain joins TRBV2 to TRBJ2-1; 11 nucleotides align to TRBD2. Germline V gene sequence: CDR1 SNHLY, CDR2 FYNNEI. V lost 2 bases, J lost 5 bases, and 5 bases stayed unmatched. This CDR3 spans 16 amino acids. CDR3 loop: CASSETGTSGNNEQFF. CDR3 bases: TGTGCCAGCAGTGAAACCGGGACTAGCGGCAACAATGAGCAGTTCTTC.

The chain employs TRBV28 and TRBJ1-5; D not resolved. Per the germline V gene, CDR1 is MDHEN and CDR2 is SYDVKM. The CDR3 sequence is 14 residues long. V lost 3 bases to trimming and J lost 1 base, with 7 bases between them. DNA of the CDR3: TGTGCCAGCAGTTTTGAGCAGAGCAATCAGCCCCAGCATTTT. Its translation: CASSFEQSNQPQHF. Combining the CDR3 with reference TRBV28 and TRBJ1-5 gives the whole variable domain DVKVTQSSRYLVKRTGEKVFLECVQDMDHENMFWYRQDPGLGLRLIYFSYDVKMKEKGDIPEGYSVSREKKERFSLILESASTNQTSMYLCASSFEQSNQPQHFGDGTRLSIL.

The gene calls are TRBV5-1 and TRBJ2-3, with 7 bases lining up with TRBD1. V trimming: 1 base; J trimming: 6 bases; junction bases outside the gene matches: 5. This CDR3 has 14 amino acids. The germline gives CDR1 SGHRS, CDR2 YFSETQ. The CDR3 DNA reads as TGCGCCAGCAGCTTGAGACAGGGCGGGGATACGCAGTATTTT. Its translation is CASSLRQGGDTQYF. The complete variable domain, with remaining parts taken from reference TRBV5-1 and TRBJ2-3, reads KAGVTQTPRYLIKTRGQQVTLSCSPISGHRSVSWYQQTPGQGLQFLFEYFSETQRNKGNFPGRFSGRQFSNSRSEMNVSTLELGDSALYLCASSLRQGGDTQYFGPGTRLTVL.

This clone was detected a few times. The sample contains more than one DNA sequence encoding this CDR3. The chain carries TRBV10-3 and TRBJ1-2, with D maybe TRBD1 (6 bases). Trimming left V 3 bases short and J 4 bases short, with 12 bases between. Germline V gene sequence: CDR1 ENHRY, CDR2 SYGVKD. The CDR3 consists of 14 residues. In DNA, the CDR3 is TGTGCCATCAGTGAAGACGCGGGGGCCTATGGCTACACCTTC. Translating it yields CAISEDAGAYGYTF.